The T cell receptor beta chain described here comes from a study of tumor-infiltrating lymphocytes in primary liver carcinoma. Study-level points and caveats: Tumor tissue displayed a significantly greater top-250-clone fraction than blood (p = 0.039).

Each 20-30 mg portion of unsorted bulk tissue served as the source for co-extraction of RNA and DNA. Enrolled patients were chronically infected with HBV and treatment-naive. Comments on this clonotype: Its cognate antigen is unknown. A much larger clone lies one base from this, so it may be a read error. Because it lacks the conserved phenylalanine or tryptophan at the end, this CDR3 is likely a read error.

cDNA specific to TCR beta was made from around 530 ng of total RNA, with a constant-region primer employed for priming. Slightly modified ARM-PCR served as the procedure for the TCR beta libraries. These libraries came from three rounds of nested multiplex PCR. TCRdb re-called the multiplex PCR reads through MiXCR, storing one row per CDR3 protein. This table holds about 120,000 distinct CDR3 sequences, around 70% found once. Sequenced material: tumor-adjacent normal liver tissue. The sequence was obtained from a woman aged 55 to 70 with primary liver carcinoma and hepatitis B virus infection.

Here the CDR3 reads CVSSPQRRGSSYNEQFS. CDR3 coding DNA: TGTGTCAGCAGCCCCCAAAGAAGGGGGAGCTCCTACAATGAGCAGTTCTCC. The rearrangement links TRBV11-2 to TRBJ2-1, with TRBD1 as a possible D gene (6 bases). This CDR3 spans 17 amino acids. CDR1 is SGHAT and CDR2 is FQNNGV in the germline V gene.